Included here is one TCR beta chain sequence, with context. Its antigen is still unknown. Naive CD4+ cells were CD45RA-selected; the remaining cells were memory. This table comes from immunoSEQ multiplex PCR, and its TCRdb copy is limited to in-frame clones, with some not included. The sample includes 2.3 million or so clones, about 92% of them seen just once. The V gene lost 4 bases and the J gene lost 3 bases, with 7 bases spanning the gap. Germline lookup yields CDR1 SGHDN and CDR2 FVKESK. The CDR3 spans 13 residues. The sample belongs to a study of shared clonotypes between healthy human individuals. The study, taken as a whole, reports: Among non-shared clonotypes, generation probabilities were lower than among those shared by all four donors. Clonotype sharing among donors was thought likely to change with sequencing depth.

The sequenced sample consisted of naive CD4+ T cells from PBMCs. Subset reported: CD45RA+ positively selected. This chain joins TRBV14 and TRBJ1-5, with D uncertain. The receptor was isolated from a man aged 18 to 35 in good health. Some clones in this sample may be carry-over from other donors' samples. The CDR3 sequence is CASSLGNNQPQHF. In DNA, the CDR3 is TGTGCCAGCAGCCTCGGGAACAATCAGCCCCAGCATTTT. The entire variable domain, with the rest obtained from reference TRBV14 and TRBJ1-5, is as follows: EAGVTQFPSHSVIEKGQTVTLRCDPISGHDNLYWYRRVMGKEIKFLLHFVKESKQDESGMPNNRFLAERTGGTYSTLKVQPAELEDSGVYFCASSLGNNQPQHFGDGTRLSIL.